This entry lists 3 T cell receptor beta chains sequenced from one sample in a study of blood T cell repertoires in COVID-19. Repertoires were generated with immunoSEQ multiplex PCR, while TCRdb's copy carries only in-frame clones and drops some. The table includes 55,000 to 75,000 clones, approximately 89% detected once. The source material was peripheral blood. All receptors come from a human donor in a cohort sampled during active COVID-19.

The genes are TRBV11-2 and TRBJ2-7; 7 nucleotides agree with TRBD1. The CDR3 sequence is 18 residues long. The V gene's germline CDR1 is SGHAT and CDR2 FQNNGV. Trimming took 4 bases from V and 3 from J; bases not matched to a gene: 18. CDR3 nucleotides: TGTGCCAGCAGCTCAGCGCGGCTCTTAGGACAGGAGAACTACGAGCAGTACTTC. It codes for CASSSARLLGQENYEQYF.

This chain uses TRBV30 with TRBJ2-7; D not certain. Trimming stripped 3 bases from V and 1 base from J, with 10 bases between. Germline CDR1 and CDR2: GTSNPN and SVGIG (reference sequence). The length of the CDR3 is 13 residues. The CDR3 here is CAWSQFASYEQYF. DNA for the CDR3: TGTGCCTGGAGCCAGTTCGCTTCCTACGAGCAGTACTTC.

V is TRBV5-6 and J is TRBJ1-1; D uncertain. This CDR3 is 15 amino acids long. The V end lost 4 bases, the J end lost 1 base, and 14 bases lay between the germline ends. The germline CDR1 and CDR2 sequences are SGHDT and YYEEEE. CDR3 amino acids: CASSPPVITNTEAFF. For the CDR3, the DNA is TGTGCCAGCAGCCCACCGGTGATCACGAACACTGAAGCTTTCTTT.